These T cell receptor beta chains were read from a single sample in a study of shared clonotypes between healthy human individuals. Sequencing used immunoSEQ multiplex PCR; TCRdb keeps in-frame clones, though not all of them. The sample includes over a million clones, roughly 96% of them seen just once. Specimen: naive CD4+ T cells sorted from blood. Receptors originate from a man aged 25-45 years in good health. The CDR3 runs from the conserved cysteine through the conserved F or W. Each record gives: V gene, J gene, CDR3 protein.

>TRBV5-5|TRBJ2-3
CASSPRDRRITDTQYF
>TRBV29-1|TRBJ1-5
CSVGWAVGNQPQHF
>TRBV18|TRBJ1-1
CASSPPALNTEAFF
>TRBV11-2|TRBJ2-2
CASSRTSGPGRTGELFF
>TRBV2|TRBJ2-5
CASRTTGSVETQYF
>TRBV11-2|TRBJ1-4
CARDIGITNEKLFF
>TRBV29-1|TRBJ2-1
CSVVGLAGALSSYNEQFF
>TRBV7-9|TRBJ2-7
CASSLELARAPGSYEQYF
>TRBV18|TRBJ2-2
CASSLLPSKLTSTGELFF
>TRBV5-4|TRBJ2-3
CASSPPGSSGSTDTQYF
>TRBV19|TRBJ2-7
CASSMDQGAGEQYF
>TRBV5-4|TRBJ2-2
CASSLGSENTGELFF
>TRBV29-1|TRBJ2-3
CSVEVHISTDTQYF
>TRBV7-2|TRBJ1-1
CASSLAPRGNTEAFF
>TRBV7-2|TRBJ1-3
CASSLRQVSSGNTIYF
>TRBV19|TRBJ2-5
CASSAPRDRGRETQYF
>TRBV7-9|TRBJ2-1
CASSPPQRSYNEQFF
>TRBV7-2|TRBJ2-7
CASSTRRALSYEQYF
>TRBV7-8|TRBJ1-2
CASSLLGRYYGYTF
>TRBV7-6|TRBJ1-1
CASSLGFRGRATEAFF
>TRBV5-1|TRBJ2-2
CASSSRLAGSNTGELFF
>TRBV2|TRBJ2-3
CASSEGLAGPDTQYF
>TRBV18|TRBJ2-3
CASSPPNGPGQAQYF
>TRBV19|TRBJ2-7
CASSLQHSYEQYF
>TRBV11-2|TRBJ2-3
CASSAGTSGITDTQYF
>TRBV11-2|TRBJ1-1
CASSVLDRGATEAFF
>TRBV7-8|TRBJ1-5
CASSLALQWEPQHF
>TRBV11-2|TRBJ2-2
CASSYTGRTGELFF
>TRBV11-2|TRBJ2-1
CASSLGTWISGYEQFF
>TRBV27|TRBJ2-7
CASSLRGEDVYEQYF
>TRBV20-1|TRBJ2-1
CSGVTVGEQFF
>TRBV7-2|TRBJ2-7
CASRVPGSTLGEQYF
>TRBV29-1|TRBJ1-3
CSAEINSGNTIYF
>TRBV5-1|TRBJ2-7
CASSRDRAQYEQYF
>TRBV18|TRBJ2-5
CASSPQNQETQYF
>TRBV13|TRBJ2-7
CASSYGQGAEQYF
>TRBV7-9|TRBJ1-4
CASTDDRPYNEKLFF
>TRBV10-3|TRBJ2-5
CAISPTSVETQYF
>TRBV28|TRBJ2-5
CASSDGSGSPPFGETQYF
>TRBV25-1|TRBJ1-4
CASSDAAGTSDEELFF
>TRBV7-9|TRBJ1-4
CASSPLRQSEKLFF
>TRBV15|TRBJ2-7
CATSPLAGDPVYEQYF
>TRBV7-8|TRBJ2-3
CASSLEDTQYF
>TRBV28|TRBJ2-7
CASSSPQGMAYEQYF
>TRBV5-6|TRBJ1-1
CASSLLTTGAGTEAFF